This T cell receptor (beta chain) was identified during a study of vaccination and CD4 T cells after COVID-19. Whole-study context: The convalescent population consisted of six males and four females, two of whom were of Hispanic ethnicity.

Treatment in this sample: roughly 10-day PBMC culture with coronavirus spike peptide pools or control peptides (ViraFEST assay). Alongside 7.5 to 10 IU/ml IL-2 and around 10 ug/ml peptide pools, PBMCs were cultured at some 2.1 million per well. An Oncomine TCR Beta short-read assay was used to sequence the DNA from cultured CD4+ T cells. Cultures of CD4+ T cells served as the source for extracting genomic DNA. TCRdb recomputed calls from the PCR reads with MiXCR, one row per CDR3 protein. The sample shows some 12,000 distinct CDR3 sequences, 25% to 35% of them seen only once. This clonotype was seen a few times. Its target is unknown. V lost 1 base and J lost 9; bases outside the gene matches: 2. The CDR3 consists of 12 residues. Per the germline V gene, CDR1 is SGHTA and CDR2 is FQGNSA.

The sample was CD4+ T cells from blood, cultured in vitro, taken after SARS-CoV-2 vaccination. V gene TRBV7-2 combines with J gene TRBJ2-7; 8 bases fit TRBD2. The receptor was derived from a human donor who had recovered from COVID-19. The CDR3 sequence: CASSLGLAGQYF. The CDR3 nucleotides read TGTGCCAGCAGCTTAGGGCTAGCGGGGCAGTACTTC.